This T cell receptor beta chain comes out of a study of blood T cell repertoires in COVID-19. Study-level background: T cells, B-cell-depleted T cells, or PBMCs provided the cDNA or gDNA that served as material.

The length of the CDR3 is 17 residues. V shed 0 bases, J shed 2 bases, and the junction held 9 bases outside the gene matches. Germline V gives CDR1 LGHDT, CDR2 YNNKEL (reference sequence). Data came from immunoSEQ multiplex PCR; TCRdb stores just in-frame clones and leaves some out. The sample holds some 80,000 clones, around 76% seen once. The clonotype was recovered from a human donor in a cohort sampled during active COVID-19. The chain links TRBV3-1 (or the pseudogene TRBV3-2) to TRBJ1-1; 7 nucleotides align to TRBD1. The sequencing sample was made of peripheral blood. The CDR3 nucleotides read TGTGCCAGCAGCCAAGATCTTGGGCAGGGGGGTAACACTGAAGCTTTCTTT. It specifies CASSQDLGQGGNTEAFF.